This entry lists 28 T cell receptor beta chains sequenced from one sample in a study of blood T cell repertoires in COVID-19. Clones were sequenced by immunoSEQ multiplex PCR, and TCRdb holds only the in-frame ones, with some missing. This table has approximately 170,000 clones, under 90% appearing once. Sequencing used peripheral blood. These receptors all come from a woman between 65 and 79 years old with COVID-19, enrolled during active disease.

The chain combines TRBV2 with TRBJ1-4; D is ambiguous. Between the trimmed V and J ends, which lost 2 bases and 3 bases, there was a span of 10 bases. The CDR3 sequence is 15 residues long. Germline CDR1 is SNHLY and CDR2 is FYNNEI. The CDR3 nucleotides are TGTGCCAGCAGTGAAAGAGGGAGGGCTAATGAAAAACTGTTTTTT. Translated, it gives CASSERGRANEKLFF.

The V call is TRBV18, the J call TRBJ1-1, with D hard to call. The CDR3 extends over 12 amino acids. CDR1 KGHSH and CDR2 LQKENI come from the germline V gene. V was clipped by 9 bases and J by 1 base, with 9 bases between them. CDR3 protein: CASSAANTEAFF. DNA for the CDR3: TGTGCCAGTAGCGCGGCGAACACTGAAGCTTTCTTT.

The chain joins TRBV7-8 to TRBJ2-3; the match to TRBD1 covers 7 bases. Germline V gene data show CDR1 as SGHVS and CDR2 as FQNEAQ. Trimming removed 6 bases from V and 2 bases from J; junction bases left unmatched: 8. The CDR3 length is 15 residues. The DNA of the CDR3 is TGTGCCAGCAGATTTATGACAGGGATCACAGATACGCAGTATTTT. It is translated as CASRFMTGITDTQYF.

CDR3 nucleotides: TGTGCCAGCAGACGCGGGCGGACTGAAGCTTTCTTT. Its protein product is CASRRGRTEAFF. V gene TRBV28 combines with J gene TRBJ1-1; D gene ambiguous. Germline V gene lookup returns CDR1 MDHEN and CDR2 SYDVKM. V dropped 6 bases and J dropped 5 bases, with 10 bases sitting between them. This CDR3 has 12 residues.

The chain has TRBV15 and TRBJ2-2, with TRBD2 identical over 11 bases. The CDR3 is 16 residues long. The V and J ends lost 7 bases and 4 bases, in that order; junction bases with no gene match: 8. Germline V gene data show CDR1 as LNHNV and CDR2 as YYDKDF (reference sequence). CDR3 sequence: CATKPGLAVGTGELFF. The CDR3 nucleotides are TGTGCCACCAAGCCGGGACTAGCGGTAGGCACCGGGGAGCTGTTTTTT.

V and J are TRBV3-1 (or the pseudogene TRBV3-2) and TRBJ2-4; D not resolved. Germline V lookup: CDR1 LGHDT, CDR2 YNNKEL (reference sequence). The ends were cut back, 0 bases at V and 0 bases at J, with 15 bases in the middle. This CDR3 is built from 18 residues. CDR3 nucleotides: TGTGCCAGCAGCCAAGATCTTGCCGGGTCTCTAGCCAAAAACATTCAGTACTTC. As protein: CASSQDLAGSLAKNIQYF.

The chain uses TRBV11-1 and TRBJ2-3; 7 nucleotides agree with TRBD2. This CDR3 is 15 amino acids long. Germline CDR1 SGHAT, CDR2 FQDESV (reference sequence). Germline trimming cut 3 bases from V and 1 base from J; bases unmatched to any gene: 4. The CDR3 loop reads CASSFSGGGTDTQYF. DNA for the CDR3: TGTGCCAGCAGCTTTTCGGGAGGTGGCACAGATACGCAGTATTTT.

The chain couples TRBV18 to TRBJ1-5; TRBD1 matches 8 bases. The germline V gene encodes CDR1 KGHSH and CDR2 LQKENI. V was clipped by 5 bases and J by 11 bases; unmatched bases: 8. The CDR3 has 13 amino acids. CDR3 in amino acids: CASSTDRERSQHF. In DNA form, the CDR3 reads TGTGCCAGCTCAACGGACAGGGAGAGGTCCCAGCATTTT.

The gene calls are TRBV3-1 (or the pseudogene TRBV3-2) and TRBJ2-1, with a possible D match to TRBD2 (7 bases). The CDR3 has 16 amino acids. Germline lookup yields CDR1 LGHDT and CDR2 YNNKEL (reference sequence). V was shortened by 4 bases and J by 3 bases, with 16 bases between the two germline ends. As DNA, the CDR3 is TGTGCCAGCAGCCGAAGAGGAGGGGGGGGCTACAATGAGCAGTTCTTC. Translated, it gives CASSRRGGGGYNEQFF.

The rearrangement uses TRBV19 and TRBJ1-1; D remains unclear. The CDR3 extends over 11 amino acids. V dropped 11 bases and J dropped 2 bases, with 9 bases sitting between them. From germline, CDR1 is LNHDA and CDR2 SQIVND (reference sequence). The CDR3 spells CAGRRNTEAFF. The CDR3 DNA sequence: TGTGCCGGCCGTCGAAACACTGAAGCTTTCTTT.

The DNA of the CDR3 is TGCGCCAGCAGCGGGGTGGGGCTCGCAGATACGCAGTATTTT. Encoded protein: CASSGVGLADTQYF. The chain joins TRBV4-1 to TRBJ2-3, with a tentative D call TRBD1 (5 bases). The ends were cut back, 5 bases at V and 4 bases at J, with 13 bases in the middle. The CDR3 length is 14 residues. The germline V gene encodes CDR1 MGHRA and CDR2 YSYEKL.

The J gene is TRBJ1-1, the V gene TRBV24-1; D might be TRBD1 (5 bases). Per germline, CDR1 KGHDR and CDR2 SFDVKD. V was shortened by 4 bases and J by 1 base, with 9 bases between the two germline ends. CDR3 length: 14 amino acids. The CDR3 DNA reads as TGTGCCACCAGTGAGGGGCACTCGAACACTGAAGCTTTCTTT. Its protein product is CATSEGHSNTEAFF.

The CDR3 bases are TGTGCCAGTAGTTCAGGATCTGTTAGCACAGATACGCAGTATTTT. Translated, it gives CASSSGSVSTDTQYF. The rearrangement joins TRBV19 to TRBJ2-3; D call uncertain. The CDR3 is 15 residues long. Germline lookup yields CDR1 LNHDA and CDR2 SQIVND (reference sequence). V lost 5 bases, J lost 0 bases, and 12 bases lay in between.

The rearrangement links TRBV19 to TRBJ1-1, with no clear D. The CDR3 consists of 16 residues. CDR1 and CDR2 from the germline V gene are LNHDA and SQIVND (reference sequence). Trimming left V 3 bases short and J 4 bases short, with 18 bases between. This CDR3 reads CASSISHGVSGTEAFF. The CDR3 DNA sequence: TGTGCCAGTAGTATCAGTCACGGGGTCTCGGGCACTGAAGCTTTCTTT.

This CDR3 reads CSVEDRGQDLVEDEKLFF. CDR3 nucleotide sequence: TGCAGCGTTGAAGATCGTGGCCAGGACTTAGTAGAGGACGAAAAACTGTTTTTT. V is TRBV29-1 and J is TRBJ1-4; D is undetermined. CDR3 size: 18 residues. Trimming stripped 0 bases from V and 8 bases from J, with 25 bases between. CDR1 and CDR2 from the germline V gene are SQVTM and ANQGSEA.

The CDR3 sequence: CASSQRDFPGGNTIYF. As DNA, the CDR3 is TGCGCCAGCAGCCAGCGCGACTTCCCGGGAGGAAACACCATATATTTT. The chain is built from TRBV4-1 and TRBJ1-3; D unresolved. The CDR3 has 16 amino acids. Germline CDR1 reads MGHRA; CDR2 reads YSYEKL. V was shortened by 3 bases and J by 4 bases, with 16 bases between the two germline ends.

The chain links TRBV19 to TRBJ1-5; D may be TRBD1 (6 bases). Germline lookup yields CDR1 LNHDA and CDR2 SQIVND (reference sequence). V was shortened by 7 bases and J by 5 bases, with 21 bases between the two germline ends. This CDR3 has 16 residues. CDR3 protein: CASNPQGIVEDQPQHF. CDR3 coding DNA: TGTGCCAGTAACCCACAGGGAATAGTGGAAGATCAGCCCCAGCATTTT. Variable domain in full (rest from reference TRBV19 and TRBJ1-5): DGGITQSPKYLFRKEGQNVTLSCEQNLNHDAMYWYRQDPGQGLRLIYYSQIVNDFQKGDIAEGYSVSREKKESFPLTVTSAQKNPTAFYLCASNPQGIVEDQPQHFGDGTRLSIL.

The chain recombines TRBV7-8 with TRBJ2-7; tentative D call: TRBD2 (7 bases). Germline-derived CDR1 and CDR2 are SGHVS and FQNEAQ. V gave up 5 bases and J gave up 0 bases, with 17 bases separating them. The CDR3 covers 16 residues. In nucleotides, the CDR3 is TGTGCCAGCAGCGGGGGGGGGCAGCGAAGCTCCTACGAGCAGTACGTC. It translates to CASSGGGQRSSYEQYV.

This chain uses TRBV12-3 or TRBV12-4 with TRBJ2-7; no definite D call. CDR3 length equals 12 residues. V was cut by 1 base and J by 3 bases, with 4 bases left in between. The CDR3 sequence: CASSLVNYEQYF. The DNA of the CDR3 is TGTGCCAGCAGTTTAGTCAACTACGAGCAGTACTTC.

The rearrangement uses TRBV28 and TRBJ1-6; tentative D call: TRBD1 (6 bases). The CDR3 contains 16 residues. Trimming cost V 3 bases and J 0 bases, with 9 bases left between them. Germline V gene lookup returns CDR1 MDHEN and CDR2 SYDVKM. CDR3 sequence (DNA): TGTGCCAGCAGTTTCAACAGGGTCTCCTATAATTCACCCCTCCACTTT. Residues: CASSFNRVSYNSPLHF.

This clone was detected only once. The chain couples TRBV5-1 to TRBJ2-2; tentatively, D is TRBD2 (5 bases). The CDR3 covers 14 residues. The germline V gene has CDR1 SGHRS and CDR2 YFSETQ. V lost 0 bases and J lost 5, with 8 bases in between. In DNA, the CDR3 is TGCGCCAGCAGCTTGGACGGGAATACCGGGGAGCTGTTTTTT. Translation gives CASSLDGNTGELFF.

The rearrangement uses TRBV5-1 and TRBJ2-5; tentative D call: TRBD1 (6 bases). Germline CDR1 and CDR2: SGHRS and YFSETQ. The CDR3 is 14 amino acids. V was trimmed by 9 bases and J by 2 bases, leaving 17 bases between them. The CDR3 loop is CAKTLGTRQETQYF. CDR3 coding DNA: TGCGCCAAAACGTTAGGGACACGGCAAGAGACCCAGTACTTC.

The gene calls are TRBV5-1 and TRBJ2-1; TRBD2 is a possible D gene (6 bases). The length of the CDR3 is 15 residues. The V gene lost 4 bases and the J gene lost 4 bases, with 15 bases spanning the gap. CDR1 and CDR2 (germline): SGHRS, YFSETQ. CDR3 DNA: TGCGCCAGCAGCCCCTCCGGGAGAGAGTACAATGAGCAGTTCTTC. Its translation is CASSPSGREYNEQFF. Full variable domain (missing parts from reference TRBV5-1 and TRBJ2-1): KAGVTQTPRYLIKTRGQQVTLSCSPISGHRSVSWYQQTPGQGLQFLFEYFSETQRNKGNFPGRFSGRQFSNSRSEMNVSTLELGDSALYLCASSPSGREYNEQFFGPGTRLTVL.

This clone was counted a few times. The chain is built from TRBV15 and TRBJ1-6, with D possibly being TRBD1 (5 bases). CDR1 is LNHNV and CDR2 is YYDKDF in the germline V gene (reference sequence). There are 15 residues in the CDR3. V was shortened by 0 bases and J by 7 bases, with 10 bases between the two germline ends. The CDR3 sequence: CATSRDSGANSPLHF. For the CDR3, the DNA is TGTGCCACCAGCAGAGATAGCGGGGCCAATTCACCCCTCCACTTT.

The rearrangement uses TRBV6-6 and TRBJ1-1, with 10 bases aligning to TRBD1. After removal of 2 bases from V and 5 bases from J, the junction contained 2 bases not matched to a gene. Looked up from germline, CDR1 is MNHNY and CDR2 is SVGAGI (reference sequence). This CDR3 has 14 residues. The CDR3 protein is CASSYEGQGTEAFF. The CDR3 region has the DNA TGTGCCAGCAGTTACGAGGGACAGGGGACTGAAGCTTTCTTT.

The chain has TRBV7-2 and TRBJ2-7, with D tentatively TRBD1 (6 bases). The CDR3 has 14 residues. Germline CDR1 and CDR2: SGHTA and FQGNSA. The V and J ends lost 3 bases and 3 bases respectively, with 12 bases between them. As DNA, the CDR3 is TGTGCCAGCAGCTTGAGGGGACACCGCTACGAGCAGTACTTC. It encodes CASSLRGHRYEQYF.

The DNA for the CDR3 is TGTGCCAGCAGCTCTAGTACCAGGGGGGCCCAGCATTTT. Protein: CASSSSTRGAQHF. The chain couples TRBV12-3 or TRBV12-4 to TRBJ1-5; TRBD1 agrees at 7 bases. The CDR3 totals 13 residues. J lost 11 bases, V lost 6 bases, and 10 bases had no gene match.

J is TRBJ2-7 and V is TRBV25-1; D not certain. V was clipped by 4 bases and J by 6 bases, with 16 bases between them. The CDR3 has 14 amino acids. The V gene's germline CDR1 is MGHDK and CDR2 SYGVNS. CDR3 residues: CASSGNKRSSEQYV. DNA for the CDR3: TGTGCCAGCAGTGGAAACAAGCGTTCTAGCGAGCAGTACGTC.